This T cell receptor beta chain derives from a study of beta chain features in type 1 diabetes. In the study overall: On cell yields, gender and age, patients and healthy donors were similar.

This clone has a single count. Its antigen remains unidentified. The CDR3 consists of 16 residues. Per the germline V gene, CDR1 is SGHRS and CDR2 is YFSETQ. V was clipped by 3 bases and J by 4 bases; unmatched bases: 11. General study points: TCRB CDR3s from Type 1 diabetes patients were moderately but significantly shorter in all four CD4+ subsets.

Sequenced material consisted of expressed TCRB transcripts (all of the isolated RNA was reverse transcribed). Clones were sequenced by immunoSEQ multiplex PCR, and TCRdb holds only the in-frame ones, with some missing. The table includes approximately 50,000 clones, under 55% detected once. V usage is TRBV5-1 and J usage is TRBJ2-7, with 9 bases matching TRBD1. The sequenced sample consisted of Tregs from blood. This clonotype was sampled from a man younger than 40 with type 1 diabetes. CDR3 in DNA: TGCGCCAGCAGCTCTACTAAGGGGACAGGGCTGTACGAGCAGTACTTC. Translated, it gives CASSSTKGTGLYEQYF.